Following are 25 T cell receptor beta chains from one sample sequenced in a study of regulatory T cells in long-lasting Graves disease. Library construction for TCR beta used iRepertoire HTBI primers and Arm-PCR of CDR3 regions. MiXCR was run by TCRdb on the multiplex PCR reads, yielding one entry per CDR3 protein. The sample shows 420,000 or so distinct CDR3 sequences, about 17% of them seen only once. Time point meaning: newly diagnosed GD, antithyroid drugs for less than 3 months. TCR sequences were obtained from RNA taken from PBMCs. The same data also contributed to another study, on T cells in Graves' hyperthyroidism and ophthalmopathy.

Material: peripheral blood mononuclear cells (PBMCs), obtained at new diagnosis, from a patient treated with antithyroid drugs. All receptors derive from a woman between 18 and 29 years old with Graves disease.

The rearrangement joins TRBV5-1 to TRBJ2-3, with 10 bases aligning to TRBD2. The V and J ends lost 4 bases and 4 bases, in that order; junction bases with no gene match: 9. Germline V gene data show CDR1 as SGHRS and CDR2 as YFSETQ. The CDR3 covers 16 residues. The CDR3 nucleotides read TGCGCCAGCAGCCTAAGCGGGAGGGCCCGGGCAGATACGCAGTATTTT. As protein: CASSLSGRARADTQYF.

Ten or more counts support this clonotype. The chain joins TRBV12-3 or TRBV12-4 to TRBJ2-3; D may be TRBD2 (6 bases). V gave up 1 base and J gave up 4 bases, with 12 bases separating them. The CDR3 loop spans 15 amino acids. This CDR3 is CASSLGVGGADTQYF. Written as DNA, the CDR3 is TGTGCCAGCAGTTTAGGTGTGGGAGGCGCAGATACGCAGTATTTT.

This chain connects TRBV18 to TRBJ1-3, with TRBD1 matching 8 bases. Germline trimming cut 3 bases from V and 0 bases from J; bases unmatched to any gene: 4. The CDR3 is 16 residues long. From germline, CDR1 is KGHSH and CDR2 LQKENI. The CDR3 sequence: CASSPNRGASGNTIYF. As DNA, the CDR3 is TGTGCCAGCTCACCTAACAGGGGGGCCTCTGGAAACACCATATATTTT.

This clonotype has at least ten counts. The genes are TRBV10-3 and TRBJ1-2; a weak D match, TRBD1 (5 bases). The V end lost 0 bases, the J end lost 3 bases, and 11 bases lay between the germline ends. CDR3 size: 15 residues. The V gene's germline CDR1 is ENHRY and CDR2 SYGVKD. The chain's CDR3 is CAISESNRPDYGYTF. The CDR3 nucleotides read TGTGCCATCAGTGAGTCAAACAGGCCGGACTATGGCTACACCTTC.

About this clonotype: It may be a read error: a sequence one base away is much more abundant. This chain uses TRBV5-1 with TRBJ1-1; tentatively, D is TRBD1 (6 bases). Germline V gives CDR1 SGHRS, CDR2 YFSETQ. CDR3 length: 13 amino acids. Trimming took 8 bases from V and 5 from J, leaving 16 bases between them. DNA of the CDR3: TGCGCCAGTGCGCAGGGGACAACTACTGAAGCTTTCTTT. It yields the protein CASAQGTTTEAFF.

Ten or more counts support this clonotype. CDR3 in amino acids: CSVDTREGYEQYF. In nucleotides, the CDR3 is TGCAGCGTTGACACGCGGGAGGGCTACGAGCAGTACTTC. The chain is built from TRBV29-1 and TRBJ2-7, with 9 positions matching TRBD2. The CDR3 runs to 13 residues. In germline, CDR1 is SQVTM, CDR2 ANQGSEA. V lost 3 bases and J lost 3; bases outside the gene matches: 3.

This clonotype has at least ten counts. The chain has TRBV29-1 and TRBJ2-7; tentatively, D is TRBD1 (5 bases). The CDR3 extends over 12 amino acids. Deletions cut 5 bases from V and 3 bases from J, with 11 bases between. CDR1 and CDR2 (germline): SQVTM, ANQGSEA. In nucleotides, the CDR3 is TGCAGCGTTCAGGGTATGAGCTACGAGCAGTACTTC. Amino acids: CSVQGMSYEQYF.

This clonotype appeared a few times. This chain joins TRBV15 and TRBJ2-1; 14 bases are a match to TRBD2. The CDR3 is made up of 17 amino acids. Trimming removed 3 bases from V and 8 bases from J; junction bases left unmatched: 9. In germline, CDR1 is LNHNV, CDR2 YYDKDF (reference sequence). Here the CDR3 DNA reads TGTGCCACCAGCAGCCTACCAGGGACTAGCGGGAGTTATGAGCAGTTCTTC. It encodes CATSSLPGTSGSYEQFF. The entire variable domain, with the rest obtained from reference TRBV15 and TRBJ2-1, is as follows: DAMVIQNPRYQVTQFGKPVTLSCSQTLNHNVMYWYQQKSSQAPKLLFHYYDKDFNNEADTPDNFQSRRPNTSFCFLDIRSPGLGDTAMYLCATSSLPGTSGSYEQFFGPGTRLTVL.

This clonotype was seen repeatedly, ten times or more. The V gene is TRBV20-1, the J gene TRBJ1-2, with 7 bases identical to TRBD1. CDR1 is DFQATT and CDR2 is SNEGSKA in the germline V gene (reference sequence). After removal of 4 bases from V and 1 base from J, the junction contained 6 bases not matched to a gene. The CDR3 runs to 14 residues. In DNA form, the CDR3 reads TGCAGTGCTACCGACAGGGCTAGTAACTATGGCTACACCTTC. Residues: CSATDRASNYGYTF.

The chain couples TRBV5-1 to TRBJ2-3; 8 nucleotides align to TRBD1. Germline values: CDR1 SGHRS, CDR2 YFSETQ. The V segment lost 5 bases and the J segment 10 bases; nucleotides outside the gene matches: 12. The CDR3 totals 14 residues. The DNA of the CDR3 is TGCGCCAGCAGTGGGACAGGTTCCCTAAAGGCGCAGTATTTT. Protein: CASSGTGSLKAQYF.

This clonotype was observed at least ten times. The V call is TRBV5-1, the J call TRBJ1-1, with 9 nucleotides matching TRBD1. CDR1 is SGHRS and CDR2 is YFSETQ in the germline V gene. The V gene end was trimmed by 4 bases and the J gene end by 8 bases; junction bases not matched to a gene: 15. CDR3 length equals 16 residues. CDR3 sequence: CASSLDTNDRGGEAFF. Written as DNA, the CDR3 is TGCGCCAGCAGCCTCGACACAAACGACAGGGGGGGAGAAGCTTTCTTT.

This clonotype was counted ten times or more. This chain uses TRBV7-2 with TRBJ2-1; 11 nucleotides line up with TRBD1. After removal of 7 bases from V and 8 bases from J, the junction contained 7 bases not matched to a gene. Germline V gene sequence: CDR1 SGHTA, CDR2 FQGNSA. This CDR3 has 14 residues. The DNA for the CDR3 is TGTGCCAGCACCCCGGGACAGGGGGTGTATGAGCAGTTCTTC. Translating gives CASTPGQGVYEQFF.

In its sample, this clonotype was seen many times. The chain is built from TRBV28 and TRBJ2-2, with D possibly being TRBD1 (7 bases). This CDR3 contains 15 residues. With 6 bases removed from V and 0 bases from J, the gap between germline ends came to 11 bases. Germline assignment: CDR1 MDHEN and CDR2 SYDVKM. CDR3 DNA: TGTGCCAGCAGCGCGGGACAGACGAACACCGGGGAGCTGTTTTTT. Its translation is CASSAGQTNTGELFF.

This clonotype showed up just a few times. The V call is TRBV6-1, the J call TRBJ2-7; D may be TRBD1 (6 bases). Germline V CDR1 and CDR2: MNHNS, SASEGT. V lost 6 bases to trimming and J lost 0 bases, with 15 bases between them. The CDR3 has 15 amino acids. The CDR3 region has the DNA TGTGCCAGCAGGCCACAGGGTTTCGGCTCCTACGAGCAGTACTTC. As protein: CASRPQGFGSYEQYF.

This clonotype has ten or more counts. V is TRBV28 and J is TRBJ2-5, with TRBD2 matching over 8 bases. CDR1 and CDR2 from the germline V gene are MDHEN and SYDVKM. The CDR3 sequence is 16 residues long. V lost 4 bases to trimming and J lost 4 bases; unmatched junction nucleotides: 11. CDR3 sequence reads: CASSSLPAGDGETQYF. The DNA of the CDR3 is TGTGCCAGCAGTTCCCTCCCAGCGGGAGACGGAGAGACCCAGTACTTC.

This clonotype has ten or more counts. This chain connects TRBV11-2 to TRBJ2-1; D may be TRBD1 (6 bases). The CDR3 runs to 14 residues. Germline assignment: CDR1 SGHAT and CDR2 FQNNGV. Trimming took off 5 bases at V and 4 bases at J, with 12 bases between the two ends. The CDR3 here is CASSLGALYNEQFF. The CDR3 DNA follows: TGTGCCAGCAGCCTGGGGGCGCTTTACAATGAGCAGTTCTTC. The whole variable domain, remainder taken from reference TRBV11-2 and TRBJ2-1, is EAGVAQSPRYKIIEKRQSVAFWCNPISGHATLYWYQQILGQGPKLLIQFQNNGVVDDSQLPKDRFSAERLKGVDSTLKIQPAKLEDSAVYLCASSLGALYNEQFFGPGTRLTVL.

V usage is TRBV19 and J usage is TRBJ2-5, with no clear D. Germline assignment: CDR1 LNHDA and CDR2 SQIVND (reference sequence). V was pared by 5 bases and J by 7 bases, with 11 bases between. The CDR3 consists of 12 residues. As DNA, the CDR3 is TGTGCCAGTAGTGTCGTCCCGGGGACCCAGTACTTC. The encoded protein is CASSVVPGTQYF. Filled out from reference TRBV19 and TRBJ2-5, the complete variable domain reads DGGITQSPKYLFRKEGQNVTLSCEQNLNHDAMYWYRQDPGQGLRLIYYSQIVNDFQKGDIAEGYSVSREKKESFPLTVTSAQKNPTAFYLCASSVVPGTQYFGPGTRLLVL.

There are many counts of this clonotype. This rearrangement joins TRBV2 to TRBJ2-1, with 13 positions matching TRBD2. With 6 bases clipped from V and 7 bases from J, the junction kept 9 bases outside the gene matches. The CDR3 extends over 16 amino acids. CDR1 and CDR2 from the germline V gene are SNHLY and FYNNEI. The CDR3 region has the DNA TGTGCCAGCAGACTACTAGCGGGAGGGCCCCTAAATGAGCAGTTCTTC. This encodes CASRLLAGGPLNEQFF. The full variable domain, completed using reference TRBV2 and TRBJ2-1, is EPEVTQTPSHQVTQMGQEVILRCVPISNHLYFYWYRQILGQKVEFLVSFYNNEISEKSEIFDDQFSVERPDGSNFTLKIRSTKLEDSAMYFCASRLLAGGPLNEQFFGPGTRLTVL.

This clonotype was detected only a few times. CDR3: CATSSARDSYNEQFF. CDR3 nucleotide sequence: TGTGCCACCAGCAGCGCGAGGGACAGCTACAATGAGCAGTTCTTC. The chain joins TRBV15 to TRBJ2-1, with TRBD1 matching over 7 bases. J lost 3 bases, V lost 3 bases, and 5 bases had no gene match. Germline V gene sequence: CDR1 LNHNV, CDR2 YYDKDF (reference sequence). The CDR3 covers 15 residues.

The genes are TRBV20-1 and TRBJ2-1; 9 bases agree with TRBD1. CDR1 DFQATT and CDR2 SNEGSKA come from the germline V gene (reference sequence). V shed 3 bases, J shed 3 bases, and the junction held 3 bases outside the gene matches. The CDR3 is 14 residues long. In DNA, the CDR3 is TGCAGTGCTAGTAAGGGACAGGGCTACAATGAGCAGTTCTTC. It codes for CSASKGQGYNEQFF.

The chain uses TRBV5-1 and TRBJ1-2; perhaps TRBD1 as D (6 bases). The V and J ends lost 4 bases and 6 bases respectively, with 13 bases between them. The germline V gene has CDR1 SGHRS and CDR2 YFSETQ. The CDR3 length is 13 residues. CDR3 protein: CASSPRGENGYTF. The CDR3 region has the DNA TGCGCCAGCAGCCCCAGGGGCGAGAATGGCTACACCTTC. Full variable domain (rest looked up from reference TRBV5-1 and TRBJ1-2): KAGVTQTPRYLIKTRGQQVTLSCSPISGHRSVSWYQQTPGQGLQFLFEYFSETQRNKGNFPGRFSGRQFSNSRSEMNVSTLELGDSALYLCASSPRGENGYTFGSGTRLTVV.

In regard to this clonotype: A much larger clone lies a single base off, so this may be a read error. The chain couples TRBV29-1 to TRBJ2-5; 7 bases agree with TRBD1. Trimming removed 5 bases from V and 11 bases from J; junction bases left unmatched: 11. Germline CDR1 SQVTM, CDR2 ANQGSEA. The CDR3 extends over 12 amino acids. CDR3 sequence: CSVFTGVNEQYF. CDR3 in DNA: TGCAGCGTTTTTACAGGGGTCAATGAGCAGTACTTC.

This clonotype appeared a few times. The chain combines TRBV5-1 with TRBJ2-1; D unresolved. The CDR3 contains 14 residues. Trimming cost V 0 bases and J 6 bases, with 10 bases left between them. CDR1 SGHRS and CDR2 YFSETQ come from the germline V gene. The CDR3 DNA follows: TGCGCCAGCAGCTTGGAGTTTGGAATCAATGAGCAGTTCTTC. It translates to CASSLEFGINEQFF.

The CDR3 reads CSVEVLGFEQYF. The CDR3 nucleotides read TGCAGCGTTGAAGTTTTGGGGTTCGAGCAGTACTTC. V is TRBV29-1 and J is TRBJ2-7; D gene uncertain. This CDR3 has 12 residues. Trimming pared 1 base from V and 6 bases from J, leaving 10 bases between. Germline V gene sequence: CDR1 SQVTM, CDR2 ANQGSEA.

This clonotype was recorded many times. The CDR3 spells CASSQGIGTDTQYF. DNA for the CDR3: TGTGCCAGCAGCCAGGGTATTGGCACAGATACGCAGTATTTT. This chain connects TRBV28 to TRBJ2-3; D perhaps matches TRBD1 (5 bases). Germline lookup yields CDR1 MDHEN and CDR2 SYDVKM. Trimming removed 6 bases from V and 1 base from J, with 11 bases in between. The CDR3 has 14 residues.